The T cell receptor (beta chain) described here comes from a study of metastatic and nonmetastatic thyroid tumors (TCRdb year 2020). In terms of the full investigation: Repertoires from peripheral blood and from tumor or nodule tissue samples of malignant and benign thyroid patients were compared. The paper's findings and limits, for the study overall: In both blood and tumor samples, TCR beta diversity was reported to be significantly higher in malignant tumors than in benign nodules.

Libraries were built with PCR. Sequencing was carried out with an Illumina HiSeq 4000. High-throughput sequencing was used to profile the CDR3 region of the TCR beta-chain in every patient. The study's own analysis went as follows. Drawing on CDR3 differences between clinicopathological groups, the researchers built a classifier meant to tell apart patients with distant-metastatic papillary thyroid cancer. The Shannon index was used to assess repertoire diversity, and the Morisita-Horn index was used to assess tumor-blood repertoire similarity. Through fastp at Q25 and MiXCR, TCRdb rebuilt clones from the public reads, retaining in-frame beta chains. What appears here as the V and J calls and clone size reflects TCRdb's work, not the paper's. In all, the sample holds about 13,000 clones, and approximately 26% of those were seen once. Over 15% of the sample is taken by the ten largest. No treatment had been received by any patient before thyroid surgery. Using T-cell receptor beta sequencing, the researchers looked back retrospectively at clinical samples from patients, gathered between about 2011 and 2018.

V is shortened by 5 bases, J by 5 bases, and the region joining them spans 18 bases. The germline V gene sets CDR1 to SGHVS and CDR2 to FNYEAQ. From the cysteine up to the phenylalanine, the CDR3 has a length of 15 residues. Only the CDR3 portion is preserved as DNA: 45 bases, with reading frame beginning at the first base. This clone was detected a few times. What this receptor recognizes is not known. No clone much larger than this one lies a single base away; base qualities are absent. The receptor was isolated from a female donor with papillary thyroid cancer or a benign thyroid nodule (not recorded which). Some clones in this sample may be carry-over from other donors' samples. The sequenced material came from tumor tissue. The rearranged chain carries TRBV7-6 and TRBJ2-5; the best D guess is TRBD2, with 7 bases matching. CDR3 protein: CASSPNPGGRETQYF. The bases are TGTGCCAGCAGCCCTAACCCGGGGGGCAGGGAGACCCAGTACTTC.